Below, one T cell receptor beta chain is given with its context. Germline V CDR1 and CDR2: LNHDA, SQIVND (reference sequence). Trimming cost V 6 bases and J 7 bases, with 10 bases left between them. The CDR3 length is 13 residues. This sample is part of a study of blood T cell repertoires in COVID-19. Across the study: The United States, Italy and Spain supplied acute and convalescent COVID-19 samples. PBMCs, B-cell-depleted T cells, or T cells provided the cDNA or gDNA that made up the material.

In the original analysis: Reference gene primer amplification gave estimated nucleated cell counts. Profiling relied on immunoSEQ multiplex PCR, and the TCRdb table lists in-frame clones only, not all of them. The V and J calls and clone size come from that table; D and trimming were worked out from the DNA. The table records 150,000 to 170,000 clones, roughly four fifths of them present only once. While infection was still active, Seattle patients were enrolled and then followed longitudinally. The TCR sequence derives from a woman aged 55-69 years with COVID-19, enrolled during active disease. This chain connects TRBV19 to TRBJ1-6; a weak D match, TRBD1 (6 bases). The specimen was peripheral blood. CDR3 region: CASSPRGNSPLHF. CDR3 bases: TGTGCCAGTAGCCCTAGGGGGAATTCACCCCTCCACTTT.